This T cell receptor (beta chain) was identified in a study of OX40 agonist ivuxolimab in advanced cancers. Study-wide background: Partial response was recorded in three patients: one hepatocellular carcinoma and two cutaneous melanoma cases.

This clone occurred once. Its antigen remains unknown. Per the germline V gene, CDR1 is LGHNA and CDR2 is YNFKEQ. The CDR3 sequence is 18 residues long. Trimming took 0 bases from V and 6 from J; bases not matched to a gene: 8. The table came from immunoSEQ multiplex PCR; TCRdb's copy has only in-frame clones and leaves some out. The sample has roughly 70,000 clones; 85% are singletons. Study observations and caveats: Antigen targets of the expanded peripheral T cells went undetermined. Both blood CD4+ and CD8+ T cells showed clonal growth by week 6 at 0.1 to 3.0 mg/kg. CD8+ T cells averaged more expanded clones than CD4+.

The sequence was collected from an adult with an advanced solid tumor such as melanoma, head and neck, liver or kidney cancer. Sample: CD4+ or CD8+ T cells sorted from blood, taken in a trial of the OX40 agonist ivuxolimab. V is TRBV4-2 and J is TRBJ2-2, with TRBD2 identical over 12 bases. The CDR3 DNA reads TGTGCCAGCAGCCAAGATCGTCCAGCTAGCGGGGGGGCCGGGGAGCTGTTTTTT. Its translation: CASSQDRPASGGAGELFF.